The 6 T cell receptor beta chains below were found in one sample sequenced in a study of blood T cell repertoires in COVID-19. Measured with immunoSEQ multiplex PCR; TCRdb has only the in-frame clones, and not every one. This table has over 15,000 clones, roughly three quarters appearing once. Sequencing input: peripheral blood. These receptors all come from a man between 60 and 75 years old with acute or convalescent COVID-19.

J is TRBJ2-7 and V is TRBV10-3, with D unclear. Trimming removed 0 bases at V and 4 bases at J, with 19 bases between. Germline CDR1 reads ENHRY; CDR2 reads SYGVKD. CDR3 length: 17 amino acids. CDR3 DNA sequence: TGTGCCATCAGTGAGTCTCTACAGAATCCCTCCCAGTACGAGCAGTACTTC. Translating it yields CAISESLQNPSQYEQYF.

The chain has TRBV5-1 and TRBJ2-2, with D possibly matching TRBD2 (6 bases). The CDR3 is 14 amino acids. V gave up 3 bases and J gave up 5 bases, with 11 bases separating them. The germline gives CDR1 SGHRS, CDR2 YFSETQ. The CDR3 DNA reads TGCGCCAGCAGCTGGACGGGGGAGACCGGGGAGCTGTTTTTT. It specifies CASSWTGETGELFF.

The V call is TRBV5-8, the J call TRBJ2-1, with 7 positions matching TRBD1. After removal of 5 bases from V and 8 bases from J, the junction contained 10 bases not matched to a gene. In germline, CDR1 is SGHTS, CDR2 YDEGEE. The CDR3 has 14 amino acids. CDR3: CASRSGTVYDEQFF. The CDR3 DNA reads TGTGCCAGCAGGTCCGGGACAGTGTACGATGAGCAGTTCTTC.

The chain employs TRBV10-3 and TRBJ2-3, with 8 bases identical to TRBD2. V gave up 11 bases and J gave up 6 bases; unmatched junction bases: 7. The CDR3 consists of 12 residues. The germline V gene has CDR1 ENHRY and CDR2 SYGVKD. The CDR3 protein is CALGLAGDTQYF. CDR3 sequence (DNA): TGTGCCCTAGGACTAGCTGGCGATACGCAGTATTTT.

The rearrangement links TRBV18 to TRBJ2-7; D uncertain. Trimming pared 4 bases from V and 3 bases from J, leaving 7 bases between. Germline V gene lookup returns CDR1 KGHSH and CDR2 LQKENI. The CDR3 totals 12 residues. CDR3 residues: CASSLINYEQYF. CDR3 coding DNA: TGTGCCAGCTCACTAATTAACTACGAGCAGTACTTC. Supplemented by reference TRBV18 and TRBJ2-7, the full variable domain reads NAGVMQNPRHLVRRRGQEARLRCSPMKGHSHVYWYRQLPEEGLKFMVYLQKENIIDESGMPKERFSAEFPKEGPSILRIQQVVRGDSAAYFCASSLINYEQYFGPGTRLTVT.

The chain is built from TRBV29-1 and TRBJ1-5; 7 positions match TRBD1. The CDR3 runs to 16 residues. After removal of 6 bases from V and 0 bases from J, the junction contained 11 bases not matched to a gene. Germline loops: CDR1 SQVTM, CDR2 ANQGSEA. CDR3 protein: CSVVIQGVSSNQPQHF. The CDR3 nucleotides are TGCAGCGTGGTGATCCAGGGGGTTAGTAGCAATCAGCCCCAGCATTTT.